This TCR beta chain was sequenced for a study of blood T cell repertoires in COVID-19. Authors' methods: The assay estimated nucleated cells by amplifying reference gene primers. Measured with immunoSEQ multiplex PCR; TCRdb has only the in-frame clones, and not every one. The DNA gave D and trimming, while V, J and clone size come from that table. The sample shows some 320,000 clones, around 88% of them seen only once. The germline gives CDR1 GTSNPN, CDR2 SVGIG (reference sequence). With 1 base clipped from V and 3 bases from J, the junction kept 4 bases outside the gene matches. The CDR3 contains 15 residues.

V usage is TRBV30 and J usage is TRBJ2-4, with 9 bases identical to TRBD1. Sequenced input: peripheral blood. This TCR was sampled from a woman aged 25 to 39 who had recovered from COVID-19. The DNA of the CDR3 is TGTGCCTGGAGTGCCCGGGACAGGGACAAAAACATTCAGTACTTC. It yields the protein CAWSARDRDKNIQYF.